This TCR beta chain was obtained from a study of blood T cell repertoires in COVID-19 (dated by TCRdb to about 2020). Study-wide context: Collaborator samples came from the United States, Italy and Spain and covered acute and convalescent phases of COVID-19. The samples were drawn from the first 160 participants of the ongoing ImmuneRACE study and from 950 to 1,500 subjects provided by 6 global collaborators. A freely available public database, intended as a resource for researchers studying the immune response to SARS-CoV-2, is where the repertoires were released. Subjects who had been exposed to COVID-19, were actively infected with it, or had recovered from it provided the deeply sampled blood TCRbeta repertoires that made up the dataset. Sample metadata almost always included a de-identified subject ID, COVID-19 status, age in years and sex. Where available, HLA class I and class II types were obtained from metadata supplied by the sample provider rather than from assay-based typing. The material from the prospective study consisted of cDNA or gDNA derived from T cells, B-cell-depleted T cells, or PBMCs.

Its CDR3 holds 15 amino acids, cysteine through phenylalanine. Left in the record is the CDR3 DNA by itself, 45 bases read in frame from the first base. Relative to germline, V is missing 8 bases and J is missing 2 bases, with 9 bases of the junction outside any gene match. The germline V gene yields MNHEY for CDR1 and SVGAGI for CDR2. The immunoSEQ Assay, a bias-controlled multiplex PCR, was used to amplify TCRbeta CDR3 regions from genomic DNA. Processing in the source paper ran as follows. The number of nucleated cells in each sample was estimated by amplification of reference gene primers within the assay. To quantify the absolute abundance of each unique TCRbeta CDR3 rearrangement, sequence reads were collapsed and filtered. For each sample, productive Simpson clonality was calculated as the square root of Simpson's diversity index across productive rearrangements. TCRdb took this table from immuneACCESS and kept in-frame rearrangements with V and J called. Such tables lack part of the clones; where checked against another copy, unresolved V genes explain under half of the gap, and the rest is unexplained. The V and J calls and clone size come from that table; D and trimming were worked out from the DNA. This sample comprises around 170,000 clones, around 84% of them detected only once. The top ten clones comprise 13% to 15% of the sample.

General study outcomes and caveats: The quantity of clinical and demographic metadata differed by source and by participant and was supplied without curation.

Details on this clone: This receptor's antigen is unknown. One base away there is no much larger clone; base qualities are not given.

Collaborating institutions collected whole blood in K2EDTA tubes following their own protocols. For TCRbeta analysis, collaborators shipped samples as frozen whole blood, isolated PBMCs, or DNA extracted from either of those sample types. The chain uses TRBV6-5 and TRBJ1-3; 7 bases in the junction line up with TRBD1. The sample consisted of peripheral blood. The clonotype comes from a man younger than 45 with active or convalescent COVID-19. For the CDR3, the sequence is CASVEGARAGNTIYF. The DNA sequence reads TGTGCCAGCGTGGAGGGGGCGAGGGCTGGAAACACCATATATTTT.